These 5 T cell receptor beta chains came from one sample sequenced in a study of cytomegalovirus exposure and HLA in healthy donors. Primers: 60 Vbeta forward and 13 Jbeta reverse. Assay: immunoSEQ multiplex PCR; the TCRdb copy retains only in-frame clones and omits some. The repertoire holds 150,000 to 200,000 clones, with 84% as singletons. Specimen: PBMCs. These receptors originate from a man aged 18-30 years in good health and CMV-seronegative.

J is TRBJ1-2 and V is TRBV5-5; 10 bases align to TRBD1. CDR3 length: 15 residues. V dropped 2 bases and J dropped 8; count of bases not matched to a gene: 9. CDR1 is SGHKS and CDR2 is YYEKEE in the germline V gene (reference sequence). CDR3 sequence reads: CASSFPGQGIGGYTF. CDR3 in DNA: TGTGCCAGCAGCTTCCCGGGACAGGGGATCGGAGGCTACACCTTC.

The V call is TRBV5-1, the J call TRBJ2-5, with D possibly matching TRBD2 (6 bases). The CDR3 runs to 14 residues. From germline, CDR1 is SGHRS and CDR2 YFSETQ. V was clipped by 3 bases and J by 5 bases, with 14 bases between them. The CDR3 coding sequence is TGCGCCAGCAGCTCGAGCGGGCGGCGTGAGACCCAGTACTTC. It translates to CASSSSGRRETQYF. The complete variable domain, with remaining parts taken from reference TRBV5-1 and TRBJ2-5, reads KAGVTQTPRYLIKTRGQQVTLSCSPISGHRSVSWYQQTPGQGLQFLFEYFSETQRNKGNFPGRFSGRQFSNSRSEMNVSTLELGDSALYLCASSSSGRRETQYFGPGTRLLVL.

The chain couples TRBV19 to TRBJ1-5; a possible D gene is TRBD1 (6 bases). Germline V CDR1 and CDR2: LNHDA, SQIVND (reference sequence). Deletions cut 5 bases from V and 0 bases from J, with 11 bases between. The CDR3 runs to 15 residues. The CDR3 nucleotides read TGTGCCAGTAGTCCGGACAGTGATAGCAATCAGCCCCAGCATTTT. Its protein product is CASSPDSDSNQPQHF.

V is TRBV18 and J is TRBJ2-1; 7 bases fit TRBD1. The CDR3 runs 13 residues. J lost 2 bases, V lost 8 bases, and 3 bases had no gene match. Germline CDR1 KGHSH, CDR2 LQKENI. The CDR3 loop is CASTGVPYNEQFF. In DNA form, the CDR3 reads TGTGCCAGCACAGGGGTACCCTACAATGAGCAGTTCTTC.

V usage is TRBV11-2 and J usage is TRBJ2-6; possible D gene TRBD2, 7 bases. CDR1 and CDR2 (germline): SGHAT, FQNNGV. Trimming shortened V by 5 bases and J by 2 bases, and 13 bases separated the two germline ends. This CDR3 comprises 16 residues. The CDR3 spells CASSLGGGPGANVLTF. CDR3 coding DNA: TGTGCCAGCAGCCTAGGGGGGGGACCTGGGGCCAACGTCCTGACTTTC.